These T cell receptor beta chains were read from a single sample in a study of T cells in Graves' hyperthyroidism and ophthalmopathy. TCRdb fed the multiplex PCR reads into MiXCR, producing one record per CDR3 protein. The sample carries around 520,000 distinct CDR3 sequences, approximately 14% recorded once. Sequencing was carried out using blood. These receptor sequences come from a woman aged 40-49 years with Graves' hyperthyroidism. CDR3s include the opening cysteine and the closing phenylalanine or tryptophan. Fields, in order: J gene, clone size, V gene, D gene, CDR3 DNA, CDR3 protein. D genes are given only for firm matches. Only some rows state a clone size, as once, few, many or a class for expanded clones.

j_gene: TRBJ1-3
abundance: few
v_gene: TRBV7-9
d_gene: -
CDR3nt: TGTGCCCACAGGGCCGTCGGCTCTGGAAACACCATATATTTT
CDR3aa: CAHRAVGSGNTIYF

j_gene: TRBJ1-5
abundance: -
v_gene: TRBV30
d_gene: -
CDR3nt: TGTGCCTGGAGTTCTCCGACAGGCCATAGCAATCAGCCCCAGCATTTT
CDR3aa: CAWSSPTGHSNQPQHF

j_gene: TRBJ1-5
abundance: many
v_gene: TRBV2
d_gene: TRBD1
CDR3nt: TGTGCCAGCAGTGAAGGTCAGACAGGGCTAGGCCAGCCCCAGCATTTT
CDR3aa: CASSEGQTGLGQPQHF

j_gene: TRBJ2-5
abundance: few
v_gene: TRBV9
d_gene: TRBD1
CDR3nt: TGTGCCAGCAGCGGAGGCTTGGACAGGGTAGGGGAGACCCAGTACTTC
CDR3aa: CASSGGLDRVGETQYF

j_gene: TRBJ1-1
abundance: many
v_gene: TRBV5-1
d_gene: TRBD1
CDR3nt: TGCGCCAGCAGCGGCCAGACAGGGGAAATGAACACTGAAGCTTTCTTT
CDR3aa: CASSGQTGEMNTEAFF

j_gene: TRBJ2-1
abundance: -
v_gene: TRBV18
d_gene: -
CDR3nt: TGTGCCAGCTCAGTCGAACAGGGATATCCCTACAATGAGCAGTTCTTC
CDR3aa: CASSVEQGYPYNEQFF

j_gene: TRBJ1-1
abundance: many
v_gene: TRBV12-3/TRBV12-4
d_gene: -
CDR3nt: TGTGCCAGCACCCAGAGTAGGGATGCTGAAGCTTTCTTT
CDR3aa: CASTQSRDAEAFF

j_gene: TRBJ2-3
abundance: many
v_gene: TRBV29-1
d_gene: TRBD2
CDR3nt: TGCAGCGTTGAGGGGGGACTAGCGGGATACACAGATACGCAGTATTTT
CDR3aa: CSVEGGLAGYTDTQYF

j_gene: TRBJ2-3
abundance: many
v_gene: TRBV25-1
d_gene: -
CDR3nt: TGTGCCAGCAGTGCCCCCCCGGGGAGTAAAGCTAGCACAGATACGCAGTATTTT
CDR3aa: CASSAPPGSKASTDTQYF

j_gene: TRBJ2-7
abundance: many
v_gene: TRBV5-1
d_gene: -
CDR3nt: TGCGCCAGCAGCTTGGCTGGCACAACTGACGAGCAGTACTTC
CDR3aa: CASSLAGTTDEQYF

j_gene: TRBJ2-4
abundance: many
v_gene: TRBV20-1
d_gene: TRBD2
CDR3nt: TGCAGTGCTGGGACTAGCGGGAGTGTAGCCAAAAACATTCAGTACTTC
CDR3aa: CSAGTSGSVAKNIQYF

j_gene: TRBJ2-1
abundance: -
v_gene: TRBV5-1
d_gene: TRBD2
CDR3nt: TGCGCCAGCAGCTTCGAAGCGGGACCCCCCCATGAGCAGTTCTTC
CDR3aa: CASSFEAGPPHEQFF

j_gene: TRBJ2-2
abundance: few
v_gene: TRBV4-2
d_gene: TRBD2
CDR3nt: TGTGCCAGCAGCCAAGAGGGACCCAATGAACTAGCGGGAGCCCGTGGCACCGGGGAGCTGTTTTTT
CDR3aa: CASSQEGPNELAGARGTGELFF

j_gene: TRBJ2-1
abundance: -
v_gene: TRBV20-1
d_gene: TRBD2
CDR3nt: TGCAGTGCTAGAGAACGGCCTAGCGGGTTGGATGAGCAGTTCTTC
CDR3aa: CSARERPSGLDEQFF

j_gene: TRBJ2-1
abundance: many
v_gene: TRBV28
d_gene: -
CDR3nt: TGTGCCAGCAGTTCCCGGAGTGAGGATGAGCAGTTCTTC
CDR3aa: CASSSRSEDEQFF

j_gene: TRBJ1-5
abundance: -
v_gene: TRBV20-1
d_gene: -
CDR3nt: TGCAGTGCTAGAGATCGAAGGAGGGCAGTATATAGCAATCAGCCCCAGCATTTT
CDR3aa: CSARDRRRAVYSNQPQHF

j_gene: TRBJ2-5
abundance: -
v_gene: TRBV5-1
d_gene: TRBD2
CDR3nt: TGCGCCAGCAGCTCCGGAGGGAGGGCGGAGACCCAGTACTTC
CDR3aa: CASSSGGRAETQYF

j_gene: TRBJ1-1
abundance: few
v_gene: TRBV18
d_gene: -
CDR3nt: TGTGCCAGCTCACCACCGGAGGGCATGAACACTGAAGCTTTCTTT
CDR3aa: CASSPPEGMNTEAFF

j_gene: TRBJ1-4
abundance: many
v_gene: TRBV2
d_gene: -
CDR3nt: TGTGCCAGCAGCGTGAATTCAGGGATTTGGGTTGAAAAACTGTTTTTT
CDR3aa: CASSVNSGIWVEKLFF

j_gene: TRBJ2-7
abundance: few
v_gene: TRBV7-9
d_gene: -
CDR3nt: TGTGCCAGCAGCTTAGACTATATGAGCTCCTACGAGCAGTACTTC
CDR3aa: CASSLDYMSSYEQYF

j_gene: TRBJ2-7
abundance: -
v_gene: TRBV12-3/TRBV12-4
d_gene: -
CDR3nt: TGTGCCAGCAGTTTGTTAGGGTCCACCTACGAGCAGTACTTC
CDR3aa: CASSLLGSTYEQYF

j_gene: TRBJ1-3
abundance: many
v_gene: TRBV6-1
d_gene: -
CDR3nt: TGTGCCAGCAGTACAGGGAGGAACACCATATATTTT
CDR3aa: CASSTGRNTIYF

j_gene: TRBJ2-5
abundance: many
v_gene: TRBV18
d_gene: -
CDR3nt: TGTGCCAGCTCAGACACCCAAGAGACCCAGTACTTC
CDR3aa: CASSDTQETQYF

j_gene: TRBJ2-1
abundance: many
v_gene: TRBV2
d_gene: TRBD2
CDR3nt: TGTGCCAGCAGTACTAGTACTAGCGGCACACCGAGGAATGAGCAGTTCTTC
CDR3aa: CASSTSTSGTPRNEQFF

j_gene: TRBJ2-7
abundance: many
v_gene: TRBV11-2
d_gene: TRBD2
CDR3nt: TGTGCCAGCAGCTCGGGGGGACCCTTCTACGAGCAGTACTTC
CDR3aa: CASSSGGPFYEQYF

j_gene: TRBJ1-5
abundance: -
v_gene: TRBV24-1
d_gene: -
CDR3nt: TGTGCCACCAGTGTAAGGGGGAATCAGCCCCAGCATTTT
CDR3aa: CATSVRGNQPQHF

j_gene: TRBJ2-5
abundance: many
v_gene: TRBV11-2
d_gene: -
CDR3nt: TGTGCCAGCAGCCCTAGGGCCCTCGAGGCCCAGTACTTC
CDR3aa: CASSPRALEAQYF

j_gene: TRBJ2-1
abundance: many
v_gene: TRBV11-2
d_gene: -
CDR3nt: TGTGCCAGCAGCTTCAGGGAGCGGTACAATGAGCAGTTCTTC
CDR3aa: CASSFRERYNEQFF

j_gene: TRBJ2-3
abundance: many
v_gene: TRBV28
d_gene: -
CDR3nt: TGTGCCAGCCTTGGAAGCACAGATACGCAGTATTTT
CDR3aa: CASLGSTDTQYF

j_gene: TRBJ1-3
abundance: -
v_gene: TRBV3-1
d_gene: -
CDR3nt: TGTGCCAGCAGCCCTGACGGCATCTCTGGAAACACCATATATTTT
CDR3aa: CASSPDGISGNTIYF

j_gene: TRBJ2-1
abundance: many
v_gene: TRBV2
d_gene: TRBD2
CDR3nt: TGTGCCAGCAGTGAAGCCCTAGCGGGAGAATACAATGAGCAGTTCTTC
CDR3aa: CASSEALAGEYNEQFF

j_gene: TRBJ1-5
abundance: few
v_gene: TRBV5-1
d_gene: -
CDR3nt: TGCGCCAGCAGAGAGACGGGAGATAGCAATCAGCCCCAGCATTTT
CDR3aa: CASRETGDSNQPQHF

j_gene: TRBJ1-1
abundance: few
v_gene: TRBV27
d_gene: -
CDR3nt: TGTGCCAGCAGTTTGGTGGGTATCAACACTGAAGCTTTCTTT
CDR3aa: CASSLVGINTEAFF

j_gene: TRBJ1-3
abundance: -
v_gene: TRBV20-1
d_gene: -
CDR3nt: TGCAGTGCTAGAGATCCCCGGGGGGGCCCTGGAAACACCATATATTTT
CDR3aa: CSARDPRGGPGNTIYF

j_gene: TRBJ2-5
abundance: many
v_gene: TRBV7-2
d_gene: -
CDR3nt: TGTGCCAGCAGCTTAGATCTCTCGCGTTGGGAGACCCAGTACTTC
CDR3aa: CASSLDLSRWETQYF

j_gene: TRBJ2-1
abundance: few
v_gene: TRBV24-1
d_gene: -
CDR3nt: TGTGCCACCAGTGATCCCGCGGTGGGAAGGGGTGAGCAGTTCTTC
CDR3aa: CATSDPAVGRGEQFF

j_gene: TRBJ1-1
abundance: -
v_gene: TRBV18
d_gene: -
CDR3nt: TGTGCCAGCTCACACCAGACAGGAATGAACACTGAAGCTTTCTTT
CDR3aa: CASSHQTGMNTEAFF

j_gene: TRBJ1-2
abundance: -
v_gene: TRBV28
d_gene: -
CDR3nt: TGTGCCAGCACCCGACGAGGAGGTGGCTACACCTTC
CDR3aa: CASTRRGGGYTF

j_gene: TRBJ2-2
abundance: many
v_gene: TRBV30
d_gene: -
CDR3nt: TGTGCCTGGAGTGTGTGGGCGAACACCGGGGAGCTGTTTTTT
CDR3aa: CAWSVWANTGELFF

j_gene: TRBJ2-3
abundance: -
v_gene: TRBV5-1
d_gene: -
CDR3nt: TGCGCCAGCAGCTTGTATGAAGTCTCAAGCACAGATACGCAGTATTTT
CDR3aa: CASSLYEVSSTDTQYF

j_gene: TRBJ1-6
abundance: -
v_gene: TRBV20-1
d_gene: -
CDR3nt: TGCAGTGCTAGGCAACAGGGCCAGGTGAATTCACCCCTCCACTTT
CDR3aa: CSARQQGQVNSPLHF

j_gene: TRBJ2-2
abundance: many
v_gene: TRBV7-2
d_gene: -
CDR3nt: TGTGCCAGCAGCACCACATCAACTCAGCTGTTTTTT
CDR3aa: CASSTTSTQLFF

j_gene: TRBJ2-5
abundance: -
v_gene: TRBV10-3
d_gene: -
CDR3nt: TGTGCCATCAGTGAGGGGTTAGCGTATGAGACCCAGTACTTC
CDR3aa: CAISEGLAYETQYF

j_gene: TRBJ1-1
abundance: -
v_gene: TRBV14
d_gene: -
CDR3nt: TGTGCCAGCAGCCAAGGTTTAAGACCTTTGAACACTGAAGCTTTCTTT
CDR3aa: CASSQGLRPLNTEAFF

j_gene: TRBJ2-5
abundance: few
v_gene: TRBV29-1
d_gene: -
CDR3nt: TGCAGCGTCGGCAATAGGACAGATGGAAAGACCCAGTACTTC
CDR3aa: CSVGNRTDGKTQYF

j_gene: TRBJ2-7
abundance: -
v_gene: TRBV10-3
d_gene: -
CDR3nt: TGTGCCATCAGCAGGACTTCTTCCCCCGCCGAGCAGTACTTC
CDR3aa: CAISRTSSPAEQYF

j_gene: TRBJ2-4
abundance: many
v_gene: TRBV7-2
d_gene: TRBD1
CDR3nt: TGTGCCAGCAGCTTATCAGGGGGAGAAAACATTCAGTACTTC
CDR3aa: CASSLSGGENIQYF

j_gene: TRBJ1-4
abundance: many
v_gene: TRBV6-1
d_gene: -
CDR3nt: TGTGCCAGCAGTGACGGGGGGGGCCTCTTCCCAACTAATGAAAAACTGTTTTTT
CDR3aa: CASSDGGGLFPTNEKLFF

j_gene: TRBJ2-3
abundance: many
v_gene: TRBV28
d_gene: -
CDR3nt: TGTGCCAGCAGTTCCCCTAACACAGATACGCAGTATTTT
CDR3aa: CASSSPNTDTQYF

j_gene: TRBJ1-1
abundance: few
v_gene: TRBV5-1
d_gene: -
CDR3nt: TGCGCCAGCAGCTCGGGGGGGGTTCACATGAACACTGAAGCTTTCTTT
CDR3aa: CASSSGGVHMNTEAFF

j_gene: TRBJ2-1
abundance: many
v_gene: TRBV28
d_gene: -
CDR3nt: TGTGCCAGCCGAGTTTCTATCGACAATGAGCAGTTCTTC
CDR3aa: CASRVSIDNEQFF

j_gene: TRBJ2-1
abundance: many
v_gene: TRBV18
d_gene: TRBD2
CDR3nt: TGTGCCAGCTACGGGACTAGCGGGGACAATGAGCAGTTCTTC
CDR3aa: CASYGTSGDNEQFF

j_gene: TRBJ2-2
abundance: many
v_gene: TRBV11-2
d_gene: TRBD1
CDR3nt: TGTGCCAGCAGCCCCGGGACAGGGGGCCCAGGGGAGCTGTTTTTT
CDR3aa: CASSPGTGGPGELFF

j_gene: TRBJ2-1
abundance: few
v_gene: TRBV6-5
d_gene: -
CDR3nt: TGTGCCAGCAGTTACTCGACTCAGGGGTGGGAGTACAATGAGCAGTTCTTC
CDR3aa: CASSYSTQGWEYNEQFF

j_gene: TRBJ2-1
abundance: -
v_gene: TRBV7-9
d_gene: TRBD2
CDR3nt: TGTGCCAGCAGCCGAGGACTAGCGGGAGCGTTCTACTCCTACAATGAGCAGTTCTTC
CDR3aa: CASSRGLAGAFYSYNEQFF

j_gene: TRBJ1-4
abundance: few
v_gene: TRBV20-1
d_gene: TRBD1
CDR3nt: TGCAGTGCTAGACATGGACAGGTTGAAAAACTGTTTTTT
CDR3aa: CSARHGQVEKLFF

j_gene: TRBJ2-2
abundance: -
v_gene: TRBV7-9
d_gene: -
CDR3nt: TGTGCCAGCAGCTTAATTACGGGGGCCGCCGGGGAGCTGTTTTTT
CDR3aa: CASSLITGAAGELFF

j_gene: TRBJ2-5
abundance: few
v_gene: TRBV6-1
d_gene: -
CDR3nt: TGTGCCAGCAGGCACAGGGGGGGGGAGACCCAGTACTTC
CDR3aa: CASRHRGGETQYF

j_gene: TRBJ2-1
abundance: -
v_gene: TRBV15
d_gene: TRBD1
CDR3nt: TGTGCCACCAGCAGAGGTCCCCCAGGGGGCAATGAGCAGTTCTTC
CDR3aa: CATSRGPPGGNEQFF